Listed below are T cell receptor beta chains from one sample, sequenced in a study of control samples from healthy donors and cancer patients. The protocol was immunoSEQ multiplex PCR, while the TCRdb copy is restricted to in-frame clones and leaves out a portion. The repertoire holds some 73,000 clones, with 94% as singletons. Specimen: blood. The receptors originated from a woman in her forties in good health. The CDR3 runs from the conserved cysteine through the conserved F or W. The order of the fields is CDR3 protein, CDR3 DNA, clone size, V gene, J gene, D gene. The D gene is left open where the match is weak. A row's size may be missing; if present it is once, few, many or a size class.

CDR3 protein: CASRPGLAGVSYNEQFF
CDR3 DNA: TGTGCCAGCAGGCCGGGACTAGCGGGGGTTTCCTACAATGAGCAGTTCTTC
clone size: -
V gene: TRBV9
J gene: TRBJ2-1
D gene: TRBD2

CDR3 protein: CASSQARGGRTEAFF
CDR3 DNA: TGTGCCAGCAGCCAAGCAAGAGGGGGCCGCACTGAAGCTTTCTTT
clone size: once
V gene: TRBV14
J gene: TRBJ1-1
D gene: TRBD1

CDR3 protein: CASSPGQGQNLGYGYTF
CDR3 DNA: TGTGCCAGCAGCCCAGGGCAGGGGCAGAATCTTGGCTATGGCTACACCTTC
clone size: once
V gene: TRBV4-2
J gene: TRBJ1-2
D gene: -

CDR3 protein: CATSRGVRGAGETQYF
CDR3 DNA: TGTGCCACCAGCAGAGGCGTTCGGGGGGCAGGGGAGACCCAGTACTTC
clone size: -
V gene: TRBV15
J gene: TRBJ2-5
D gene: -

CDR3 protein: CATSRQGGDTQYF
CDR3 DNA: TGTGCCACCAGTCGACAGGGGGGAGATACGCAGTATTTT
clone size: -
V gene: TRBV24-1
J gene: TRBJ2-3
D gene: TRBD1

CDR3 protein: CASSIPGNRNGYTF
CDR3 DNA: TGTGCCAGTAGTATCCCAGGGAACAGAAATGGCTACACCTTC
clone size: -
V gene: TRBV19
J gene: TRBJ1-2
D gene: -

CDR3 protein: CASSLDRIYEQYF
CDR3 DNA: TGTGCCAGCAGCTTAGACAGGATCTACGAGCAGTACTTC
clone size: -
V gene: TRBV7-2
J gene: TRBJ2-7
D gene: -

CDR3 protein: CASSLRGGLSKQYF
CDR3 DNA: TGTGCCAGCAGTTTGCGGGGGGGGCTAAGTAAGCAGTACTTC
clone size: -
V gene: TRBV28
J gene: TRBJ2-7
D gene: TRBD2

CDR3 protein: CASSLYPETSYEQYF
CDR3 DNA: TGTGCCAGCAGCTTATATCCCGAGACCTCCTACGAGCAGTACTTC
clone size: -
V gene: TRBV7-9
J gene: TRBJ2-7
D gene: -

CDR3 protein: CASRPGPRTDTQYF
CDR3 DNA: TGTGCCAGCAGACCGGGACCCCGCACAGATACGCAGTATTTT
clone size: -
V gene: TRBV11-2
J gene: TRBJ2-3
D gene: -

CDR3 protein: CAIHEGSYGYTF
CDR3 DNA: TGTGCCATCCATGAGGGGAGCTATGGCTACACCTTC
clone size: -
V gene: TRBV10-3
J gene: TRBJ1-2
D gene: -

CDR3 protein: CASSESWVTSATNEKLFF
CDR3 DNA: TGTGCCAGCAGTGAAAGTTGGGTCACTTCGGCAACTAATGAAAAACTGTTTTTT
clone size: -
V gene: TRBV6-1
J gene: TRBJ1-4
D gene: -

CDR3 protein: CAWSTQGADNQPQHF
CDR3 DNA: TGTGCCTGGAGTACACAGGGCGCCGACAATCAGCCCCAGCATTTT
clone size: -
V gene: TRBV30
J gene: TRBJ1-5
D gene: -

CDR3 protein: CASSFEGYEQYF
CDR3 DNA: TGCGCCAGCAGCTTTGAGGGATACGAGCAGTACTTC
clone size: -
V gene: TRBV5-1
J gene: TRBJ2-7
D gene: -

CDR3 protein: CAAPLGDSYEQYF
CDR3 DNA: TGTGCCGCCCCCTTAGGGGACTCCTACGAGCAGTACTTC
clone size: -
V gene: TRBV2
J gene: TRBJ2-7
D gene: -

CDR3 protein: CASQELDTEAFF
CDR3 DNA: TGTGCCAGCCAAGAACTAGACACTGAAGCTTTCTTT
clone size: -
V gene: TRBV18
J gene: TRBJ1-1
D gene: -

CDR3 protein: CASSPDRGQYNEQFF
CDR3 DNA: TGTGCCAGCAGCCCCGACAGGGGGCAGTACAATGAGCAGTTCTTC
clone size: -
V gene: TRBV7-2
J gene: TRBJ2-1
D gene: TRBD1

CDR3 protein: CASSPRLAGGSAQYF
CDR3 DNA: TGTGCCAGCAGCCCCCGACTAGCGGGGGGGAGCGCGCAGTATTTT
clone size: -
V gene: TRBV11-3
J gene: TRBJ2-3
D gene: TRBD2

CDR3 protein: CASREQGDTEAFF
CDR3 DNA: TGCGCCAGCAGGGAACAGGGGGACACTGAAGCTTTCTTT
clone size: once
V gene: TRBV5-1
J gene: TRBJ1-1
D gene: TRBD1

CDR3 protein: CASSEPGQSYNEQFF
CDR3 DNA: TGCGCCAGCAGTGAACCGGGACAGAGCTACAATGAGCAGTTCTTC
clone size: -
V gene: TRBV10-2
J gene: TRBJ2-1
D gene: TRBD1

CDR3 protein: CASSRRGTGIEDEKLFF
CDR3 DNA: TGCGCCAGCAGCCGCCGCGGGACAGGGATTGAGGATGAAAAACTGTTTTTT
clone size: -
V gene: TRBV4-1
J gene: TRBJ1-4
D gene: TRBD1

CDR3 protein: CAWTSSFISYEQYF
CDR3 DNA: TGTGCCTGGACTAGCAGTTTCATCTCCTACGAGCAGTACTTC
clone size: -
V gene: TRBV30
J gene: TRBJ2-7
D gene: -

CDR3 protein: CASSATGGGYTF
CDR3 DNA: TGCGCCAGCAGCGCGACAGGGGGTGGCTACACCTTC
clone size: -
V gene: TRBV10-2
J gene: TRBJ1-2
D gene: TRBD1

CDR3 protein: CASSLDRHLLETQYF
CDR3 DNA: TGTGCCAGCAGCTTGGACCGACATTTATTAGAGACCCAGTACTTC
clone size: -
V gene: TRBV5-6
J gene: TRBJ2-5
D gene: -

CDR3 protein: CASSQESDAGGTDTQYF
CDR3 DNA: TGTGCCAGCAGCCAAGAAAGCGATGCGGGGGGGACAGATACGCAGTATTTT
clone size: once
V gene: TRBV3-1/TRBV3-2
J gene: TRBJ2-3
D gene: TRBD2

CDR3 protein: CASSIGQGGYNEQFF
CDR3 DNA: TGTGCCAGCAGTATCGGACAGGGGGGCTACAATGAGCAGTTCTTC
clone size: -
V gene: TRBV6-6
J gene: TRBJ2-1
D gene: TRBD1

CDR3 protein: CASSQDGGLGTDTQYF
CDR3 DNA: TGCGCCAGCAGCCAAGATGGGGGTTTGGGTACAGATACGCAGTATTTT
clone size: -
V gene: TRBV4-1
J gene: TRBJ2-3
D gene: -

CDR3 protein: CAWSVPGTATGELFF
CDR3 DNA: TGTGCCTGGAGTGTACCAGGGACTGCAACCGGGGAGCTGTTTTTT
clone size: -
V gene: TRBV30
J gene: TRBJ2-2
D gene: -

CDR3 protein: CASSPGGNTEAFF
CDR3 DNA: TGTGCCAGCAGTCCAGGGGGGAACACTGAAGCTTTCTTT
clone size: -
V gene: TRBV6-6
J gene: TRBJ1-1
D gene: TRBD1

CDR3 protein: CASSIEGTGPHSPETQYF
CDR3 DNA: TGTGCCAGTAGTATAGAAGGGACAGGGCCCCACAGTCCGGAGACCCAGTACTTC
clone size: once
V gene: TRBV19
J gene: TRBJ2-5
D gene: TRBD1

CDR3 protein: CASSYTGATNYGYTF
CDR3 DNA: TGTGCCAGCAGTTACACAGGGGCGACTAACTATGGCTACACCTTC
clone size: -
V gene: TRBV6-2/TRBV6-3
J gene: TRBJ1-2
D gene: TRBD1

CDR3 protein: CASRTNTGANTEAFF
CDR3 DNA: TGTGCCAGCAGAACCAATACAGGGGCGAACACTGAAGCTTTCTTT
clone size: -
V gene: TRBV7-8
J gene: TRBJ1-1
D gene: TRBD1

CDR3 protein: CASSSPGQGAFTAFF
CDR3 DNA: TGTGCCAGCAGCTCCCCGGGACAGGGGGCATTTACGGCTTTCTTT
clone size: -
V gene: TRBV7-8
J gene: TRBJ1-1
D gene: TRBD1

CDR3 protein: CATGPAYEQYF
CDR3 DNA: TGTGCCACCGGTCCAGCCTACGAGCAGTACTTC
clone size: -
V gene: TRBV12-3/TRBV12-4
J gene: TRBJ2-7
D gene: -

CDR3 protein: CASSASDRGLLRFYNEQFF
CDR3 DNA: TGCGCCAGCAGCGCTTCGGACAGGGGGTTATTGCGCTTCTACAATGAGCAGTTCTTC
clone size: once
V gene: TRBV4-3
J gene: TRBJ2-1
D gene: TRBD1

CDR3 protein: CAWSVFPNTEAFF
CDR3 DNA: TGTGCCTGGAGTGTTTTTCCCAACACTGAAGCTTTCTTT
clone size: -
V gene: TRBV30
J gene: TRBJ1-1
D gene: -

CDR3 protein: CASSLTGLAPYNEQFF
CDR3 DNA: TGTGCCAGCAGCTTAACCGGACTAGCGCCCTACAATGAGCAGTTCTTC
clone size: -
V gene: TRBV7-9
J gene: TRBJ2-1
D gene: TRBD2

CDR3 protein: CASSASGTSGYNEQFF
CDR3 DNA: TGTGCCAGCAGTGCCTCCGGGACTAGCGGGTACAATGAGCAGTTCTTC
clone size: few
V gene: TRBV6-4
J gene: TRBJ2-1
D gene: TRBD2

CDR3 protein: CASSLGRAGGLADTQYF
CDR3 DNA: TGTGCCAGCAGCTTAGGTCGGGCAGGGGGCTTGGCAGATACGCAGTATTTT
clone size: -
V gene: TRBV7-2
J gene: TRBJ2-3
D gene: TRBD1

CDR3 protein: CASSPPGQGYTEAFF
CDR3 DNA: TGTGCCAGCTCACCACCGGGACAGGGGTACACTGAAGCTTTCTTT
clone size: -
V gene: TRBV18
J gene: TRBJ1-1
D gene: TRBD1

CDR3 protein: CASVRGGSGPIYEQYF
CDR3 DNA: TGCGCCAGCGTAAGAGGAGGGTCCGGCCCCATCTACGAGCAGTACTTC
clone size: -
V gene: TRBV23-1
J gene: TRBJ2-7
D gene: -

CDR3 protein: CASSLTGDEKLFF
CDR3 DNA: TGTGCCAGCAGCTTAACAGGGGACGAAAAACTGTTTTTT
clone size: -
V gene: TRBV7-9
J gene: TRBJ1-4
D gene: TRBD1

CDR3 protein: CASSEQARGTEAFF
CDR3 DNA: TGTGCCAGCAGTGAACAGGCCAGGGGCACTGAAGCTTTCTTT
clone size: -
V gene: TRBV6-1
J gene: TRBJ1-1
D gene: -

CDR3 protein: CASSLGSKAFF
CDR3 DNA: TGTGCCAGCAGCTTGGGGAGTAAAGCTTTCTTT
clone size: -
V gene: TRBV5-6
J gene: TRBJ1-1
D gene: -

CDR3 protein: CASSDDALTGRSGNTIYF
CDR3 DNA: TGTGCCAGCAGTGATGACGCACTTACAGGGCGCTCTGGAAACACCATATATTTT
clone size: -
V gene: TRBV2
J gene: TRBJ1-3
D gene: -

CDR3 protein: CASSQDLGGPEAFF
CDR3 DNA: TGTGCCAGCAGCCAAGACTTAGGGGGCCCTGAAGCTTTCTTT
clone size: few
V gene: TRBV4-2
J gene: TRBJ1-1
D gene: TRBD1

CDR3 protein: CASSPTPGGTSQYF
CDR3 DNA: TGTGCCAGCAGCCCTACCCCCGGGGGTACGTCCCAGTACTTC
clone size: once
V gene: TRBV5-6
J gene: TRBJ2-5
D gene: -

CDR3 protein: CASGRRENQPQHF
CDR3 DNA: TGTGCCAGCGGGAGACGGGAGAATCAGCCCCAGCATTTT
clone size: -
V gene: TRBV6-5
J gene: TRBJ1-5
D gene: -

CDR3 protein: CASSSWTGEVEAFF
CDR3 DNA: TGTGCCAGCAGCTCCTGGACAGGGGAGGTTGAAGCTTTCTTT
clone size: -
V gene: TRBV7-2
J gene: TRBJ1-1
D gene: TRBD1

CDR3 protein: CASSLLTGGREQFF
CDR3 DNA: TGTGCCAGCAGCTTATTGACGGGGGGGCGTGAGCAGTTCTTC
clone size: -
V gene: TRBV7-6
J gene: TRBJ2-1
D gene: TRBD2